The rows below give T cell receptor beta chains drawn from one sample of a study of T cell responses to AZD1222 COVID-19 vaccine. Using immunoSEQ multiplex PCR, the repertoire was profiled, and TCRdb retains in-frame clones only, with some absent. The table shows about 150,000 clones, with approximately 87% occurring only once. Sequencing used peripheral blood, obtained on day 0 of MenACWY control vaccination. The receptor source for this set is an adult in good health. The CDR3 runs from the conserved cysteine through the conserved F or W. A D gene is named only where the DNA matches it firmly. Size tells how often a clone was seen (once, few, many) or the class of an expanded clone, and some rows leave it out.

len	abundance	j_gene	v_gene	d_gene	CDR3aa	CDR3nt
13	NA	TRBJ2-1	TRBV4-2	TRBD1	CASSHDRVTEQFF	TGTGCCAGCAGCCACGACAGGGTGACTGAGCAGTTCTTC
15	NA	TRBJ2-2	TRBV7-2	TRBD1	CASSPRGLDTGELFF	TGTGCCAGCAGCCCCAGGGGGCTCGACACCGGGGAGCTGTTTTTT
13	NA	TRBJ1-1	TRBV3-1/TRBV3-2	NA	CASSQAGGTEAFF	TGTGCCAGCAGCCAAGCGGGGGGCACTGAAGCTTTCTTT
15	once	TRBJ2-1	TRBV6-5	TRBD2	CASSSLAGGFSEQFF	TGTGCCAGCAGTTCACTAGCGGGGGGGTTCAGTGAGCAGTTCTTC
10	NA	TRBJ1-1	TRBV30	NA	CAWISTEAFF	TGTGCCTGGATTAGCACTGAAGCTTTCTTT
13	NA	TRBJ2-3	TRBV11-3	NA	CASSLARGDTQYF	TGTGCCAGCAGCTTAGCCCGGGGAGATACGCAGTATTTT
16	NA	TRBJ2-5	TRBV24-1	TRBD1	CATARTGGDHGETQYF	TGTGCCACCGCACGGACAGGGGGCGATCATGGAGAGACCCAGTACTTC
15	NA	TRBJ1-5	TRBV19	TRBD1	CASSIGDRLNQPQHF	TGTGCCAGTAGTATAGGGGACAGGCTCAATCAGCCCCAGCATTTT
15	NA	TRBJ1-4	TRBV7-9	TRBD1	CASSLGDRAREKLFF	TGTGCCAGCAGCTTAGGGGACAGGGCCCGTGAAAAACTGTTTTTT
14	NA	TRBJ2-1	TRBV6-5	TRBD2	CASSYLAGEDEQFF	TGTGCCAGCAGTTACCTTGCGGGGGAGGATGAGCAGTTCTTC
15	few	TRBJ2-1	TRBV7-3	NA	CASSFDGSSYNEQFF	TGTGCCAGCAGCTTTGATGGGAGCTCCTACAATGAGCAGTTCTTC
15	NA	TRBJ2-5	TRBV2	NA	CASSSGTYSQETQYF	TGTGCCAGCAGTTCCGGGACATACTCCCAAGAGACCCAGTACTTC
14	NA	TRBJ1-1	TRBV3-1/TRBV3-2	NA	CASSQGGLNTEAFF	TGTGCCAGCAGCCAAGGCGGGCTGAACACTGAAGCTTTCTTT
15	NA	TRBJ2-3	TRBV18	TRBD1	CASSPRQGAGDTQYF	TGTGCCAGCTCACCCCGCCAGGGGGCCGGAGATACGCAGTATTTT
16	NA	TRBJ2-1	TRBV4-2	TRBD2	CASSQAGLAGADEQFF	TGTGCCAGCAGCCAAGCGGGACTAGCGGGAGCAGATGAGCAGTTCTTC
18	NA	TRBJ2-7	TRBV4-2	NA	CASSQVRSGRRSSYEQYF	TGTGCCAGCAGCCAAGTACGGTCGGGACGGAGGAGCTCCTACGAGCAGTACTTC
14	NA	TRBJ1-5	TRBV30	NA	CAWSVRGVSQPQHF	TGTGCCTGGAGTGTTCGGGGAGTTTCCCAGCCCCAGCATTTT
16	NA	TRBJ2-6	TRBV19	NA	CASSPTGTSGANVLTF	TGTGCCAGTAGTCCAACAGGTACCTCTGGGGCCAACGTCCTGACTTTC
16	NA	TRBJ2-4	TRBV6-2/TRBV6-3	NA	CASSLFVSGAKNIQYF	TGTGCCAGCAGCCTTTTTGTAAGTGGGGCCAAAAACATTCAGTACTTC
14	once	TRBJ2-7	TRBV7-8	TRBD2	CASSFRLAGDEQYF	TGTGCCAGCAGCTTTCGACTAGCGGGGGACGAGCAGTACTTC
15	NA	TRBJ1-2	TRBV11-2	TRBD1	CASSLGDRGDRGYTF	TGTGCCAGCAGCTTAGGGGACAGGGGTGATCGTGGCTACACCTTC
13	once	TRBJ1-5	TRBV5-1	NA	CASSLDANQPQHF	TGCGCCAGCAGCTTGGACGCGAATCAGCCCCAGCATTTT
15	NA	TRBJ1-2	TRBV18	NA	CASSPPSGGANGYTF	TGTGCCAGCTCACCACCTTCTGGGGGCGCGAATGGCTACACCTTC
14	NA	TRBJ1-2	TRBV7-9	TRBD1	CASIRQGLGYGYTF	TGTGCCAGCATCCGACAGGGATTGGGCTATGGCTACACCTTC
14	NA	TRBJ2-7	TRBV9	NA	CASSVRGQSYEQYF	TGTGCCAGCAGCGTCCGGGGCCAATCCTACGAGCAGTACTTC
14	NA	TRBJ1-2	TRBV19	NA	CASSIRDGARGYTF	TGTGCCAGTAGTATACGGGACGGGGCCCGTGGCTACACCTTC
13	NA	TRBJ1-2	TRBV7-9	NA	CASSLAGTHGYTF	TGTGCCAGCAGCTTAGCGGGGACCCATGGCTACACCTTC
11	few	TRBJ2-2	TRBV4-3	NA	CASSRGGELFF	TGCGCCAGCAGCCGGGGCGGGGAGCTGTTTTTT
17	NA	TRBJ1-1	TRBV18	NA	CASSPRTGPTLNTEAFF	TGTGCCAGCTCGCCTAGGACGGGACCAACCTTGAACACTGAAGCTTTCTTT
16	NA	TRBJ1-3	TRBV28	NA	CASSTGLDFSGNTIYF	TGTGCCAGCAGTACCGGACTCGACTTCTCTGGAAACACCATATATTTT
18	NA	TRBJ1-2	TRBV6-1	TRBD1	CASSAGGALAFGPFGYTF	TGTGCCAGCAGTGCAGGGGGGGCCCTTGCGTTCGGTCCCTTTGGCTACACCTTC
17	NA	TRBJ1-4	TRBV6-9	TRBD1	CASRNIRQGKTNEKLFF	TGTGCCAGCAGAAATATTAGACAGGGTAAGACTAATGAAAAACTGTTTTTT
9	NA	TRBJ2-1	TRBV29-1	NA	CSVDNEQFF	TGCAGCGTTGACAATGAGCAGTTCTTC
19	NA	TRBJ2-5	TRBV6-2/TRBV6-3	TRBD2	CASSYSVSRLAGVKKTQYF	TGTGCCAGCAGTTACTCTGTTTCTCGACTAGCGGGAGTAAAAAAGACCCAGTACTTC
13	NA	TRBJ2-7	TRBV7-2	NA	CASSRPKTDEQYF	TGTGCCAGCAGTCGGCCGAAGACAGACGAGCAGTACTTC
15	once	TRBJ1-4	TRBV28	NA	CASSNPQDYFEKLFF	TGTGCCAGCTCAAATCCACAGGACTACTTTGAAAAACTGTTTTTT
14	NA	TRBJ1-1	TRBV2	TRBD1	CASSVTGGDTEAFF	TGTGCCAGCAGTGTCACAGGGGGGGACACTGAAGCTTTCTTT
14	NA	TRBJ2-7	TRBV25-1	NA	CASSEFGISYEQYF	TGTGCCAGCAGTGAATTCGGCATATCCTACGAGCAGTACTTC
15	few	TRBJ2-1	TRBV5-1	TRBD2	CASSLEGLVYNEQFF	TGCGCCAGCAGCTTGGAGGGACTAGTCTACAATGAGCAGTTCTTC
14	few	TRBJ1-4	TRBV7-9	NA	CASSPEGRYEKLFF	TGTGCCAGCAGCCCCGAGGGGCGTTATGAAAAACTGTTTTTT
22	NA	TRBJ2-3	TRBV4-3	NA	CASSQGRVWGSGKGASTDTQYF	TGCGCCAGCAGCCAAGGAAGGGTTTGGGGTAGCGGGAAGGGGGCTAGCACAGATACGCAGTATTTT
17	once	TRBJ1-2	TRBV20-1	NA	CSASRRLGGLGNYGYTF	TGCAGTGCTAGTAGGCGCCTGGGAGGGTTAGGTAACTATGGCTACACCTTC
13	NA	TRBJ2-1	TRBV2	TRBD1	CASSQGDRVRQFF	TGTGCCAGCAGTCAGGGGGACCGGGTTCGGCAGTTCTTC
13	NA	TRBJ2-1	TRBV12-3/TRBV12-4	TRBD1	CASSLGGRNEQFF	TGTGCCAGCAGCTTAGGGGGCCGGAATGAGCAGTTCTTC
15	once	TRBJ1-2	TRBV9	TRBD1	CASSVNTGVTYGYTF	TGTGCCAGCAGCGTAAATACAGGGGTTACCTATGGCTACACCTTC
17	NA	TRBJ1-1	TRBV5-1	TRBD1	CASSLAYRGRINTEAFF	TGCGCCAGCAGCTTGGCCTACAGGGGGCGAATTAACACTGAAGCTTTCTTT
12	NA	TRBJ1-1	TRBV12-3/TRBV12-4	NA	CATRAGSTEAFF	TGTGCCACCAGGGCTGGGTCGACTGAAGCTTTCTTT
14	NA	TRBJ1-4	TRBV18	NA	CASSSTDSDEKLFF	TGTGCCAGCTCATCAACGGACAGTGATGAAAAACTGTTTTTT